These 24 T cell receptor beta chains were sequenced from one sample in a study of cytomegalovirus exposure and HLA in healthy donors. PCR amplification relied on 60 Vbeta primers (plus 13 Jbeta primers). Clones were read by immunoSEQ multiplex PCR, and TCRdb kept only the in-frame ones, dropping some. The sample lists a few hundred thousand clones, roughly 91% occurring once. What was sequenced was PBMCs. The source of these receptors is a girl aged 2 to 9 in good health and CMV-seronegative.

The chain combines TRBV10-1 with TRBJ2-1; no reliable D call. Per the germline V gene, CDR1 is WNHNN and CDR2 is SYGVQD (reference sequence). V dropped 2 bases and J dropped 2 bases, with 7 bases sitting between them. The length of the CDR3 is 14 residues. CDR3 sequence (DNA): TGCGCCAGCAGTGAGGGCGGCCCCTACAATGAGCAGTTCTTC. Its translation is CASSEGGPYNEQFF.

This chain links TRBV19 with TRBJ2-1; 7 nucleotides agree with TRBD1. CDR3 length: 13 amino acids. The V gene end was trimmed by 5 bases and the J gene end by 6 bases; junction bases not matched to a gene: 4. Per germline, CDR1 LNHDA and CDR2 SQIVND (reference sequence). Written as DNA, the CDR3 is TGTGCCAGTAGTGAGGGACAGATCAATGAGCAGTTCTTC. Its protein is CASSEGQINEQFF. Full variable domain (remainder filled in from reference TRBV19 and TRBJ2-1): DGGITQSPKYLFRKEGQNVTLSCEQNLNHDAMYWYRQDPGQGLRLIYYSQIVNDFQKGDIAEGYSVSREKKESFPLTVTSAQKNPTAFYLCASSEGQINEQFFGPGTRLTVL.

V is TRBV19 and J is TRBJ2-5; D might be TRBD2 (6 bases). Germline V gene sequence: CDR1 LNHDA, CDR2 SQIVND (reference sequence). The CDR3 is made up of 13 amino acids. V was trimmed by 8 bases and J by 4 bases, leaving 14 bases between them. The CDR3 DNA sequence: TGTGCCAGTCAGGAGGGGTGGGGAGAGACCCAGTACTTC. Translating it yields CASQEGWGETQYF.

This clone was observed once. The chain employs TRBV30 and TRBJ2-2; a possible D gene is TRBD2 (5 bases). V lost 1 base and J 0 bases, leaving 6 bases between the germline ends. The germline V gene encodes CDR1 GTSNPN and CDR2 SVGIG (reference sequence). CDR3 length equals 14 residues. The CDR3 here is CAWSELANTGELFF. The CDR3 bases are TGTGCCTGGAGTGAACTAGCGAACACCGGGGAGCTGTTTTTT.

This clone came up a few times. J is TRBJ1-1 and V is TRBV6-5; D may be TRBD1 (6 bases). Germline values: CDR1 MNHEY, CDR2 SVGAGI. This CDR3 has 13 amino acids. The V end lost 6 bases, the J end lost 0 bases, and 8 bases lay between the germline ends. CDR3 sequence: CASRGQLNTEAFF. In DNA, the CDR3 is TGTGCCAGCAGGGGACAACTGAACACTGAAGCTTTCTTT.

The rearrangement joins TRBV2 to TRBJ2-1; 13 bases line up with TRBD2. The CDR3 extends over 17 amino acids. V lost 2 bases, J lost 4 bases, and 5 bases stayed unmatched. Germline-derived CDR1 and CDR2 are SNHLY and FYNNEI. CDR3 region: CASSEWTSGSPYNEQFF. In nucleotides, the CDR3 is TGTGCCAGCAGTGAATGGACTAGCGGGAGCCCGTACAATGAGCAGTTCTTC. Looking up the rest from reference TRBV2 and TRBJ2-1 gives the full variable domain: EPEVTQTPSHQVTQMGQEVILRCVPISNHLYFYWYRQILGQKVEFLVSFYNNEISEKSEIFDDQFSVERPDGSNFTLKIRSTKLEDSAMYFCASSEWTSGSPYNEQFFGPGTRLTVL.

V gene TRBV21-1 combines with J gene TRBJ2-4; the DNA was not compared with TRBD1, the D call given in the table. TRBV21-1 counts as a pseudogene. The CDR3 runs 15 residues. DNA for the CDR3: TGTGCCAGCAGGGACGTAGGGGGCGCCAAAAACATTCAGTACTTC. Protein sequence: CASRDVGGAKNIQYF.

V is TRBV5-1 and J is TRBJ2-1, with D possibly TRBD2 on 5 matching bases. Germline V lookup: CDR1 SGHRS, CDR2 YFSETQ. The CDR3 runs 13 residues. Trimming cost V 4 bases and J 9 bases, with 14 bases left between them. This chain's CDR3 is CASSLTSFGEQFF. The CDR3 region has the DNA TGCGCCAGCAGCCTCACTAGTTTCGGTGAGCAGTTCTTC. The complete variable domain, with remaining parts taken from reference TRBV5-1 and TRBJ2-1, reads KAGVTQTPRYLIKTRGQQVTLSCSPISGHRSVSWYQQTPGQGLQFLFEYFSETQRNKGNFPGRFSGRQFSNSRSEMNVSTLELGDSALYLCASSLTSFGEQFFGPGTRLTVL.

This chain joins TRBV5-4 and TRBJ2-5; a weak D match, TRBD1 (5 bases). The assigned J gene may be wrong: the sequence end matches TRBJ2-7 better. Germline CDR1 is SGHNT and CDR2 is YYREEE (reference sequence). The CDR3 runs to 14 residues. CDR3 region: CASSYPGQAYEQYF. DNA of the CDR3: TGTGCCAGCAGCTATCCAGGGCAGGCCTACGAGCAGTACTTC.

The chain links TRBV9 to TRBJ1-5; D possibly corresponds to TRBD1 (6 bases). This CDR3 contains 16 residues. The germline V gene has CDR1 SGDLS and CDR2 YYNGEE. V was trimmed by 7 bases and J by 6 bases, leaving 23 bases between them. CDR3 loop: CASPVEGEGHPQPQHF. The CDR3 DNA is TGTGCCAGCCCAGTAGAGGGGGAGGGACACCCTCAGCCCCAGCATTTT.

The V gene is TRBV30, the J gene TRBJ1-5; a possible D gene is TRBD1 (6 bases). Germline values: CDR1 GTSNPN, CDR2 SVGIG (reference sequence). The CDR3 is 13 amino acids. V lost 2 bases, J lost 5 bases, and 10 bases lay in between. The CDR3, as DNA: TGTGCCTGGAGTCGACAGGAGGATCAGCCCCAGCATTTT. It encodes CAWSRQEDQPQHF.

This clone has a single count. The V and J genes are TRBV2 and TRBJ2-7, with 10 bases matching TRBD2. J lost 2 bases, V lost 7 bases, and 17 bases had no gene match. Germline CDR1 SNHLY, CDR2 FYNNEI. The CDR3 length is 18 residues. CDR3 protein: CASTLRTSGNDRTYEQYF. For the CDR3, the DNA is TGTGCCAGCACCCTCCGGACTAGCGGAAATGACCGTACCTACGAGCAGTACTTC.

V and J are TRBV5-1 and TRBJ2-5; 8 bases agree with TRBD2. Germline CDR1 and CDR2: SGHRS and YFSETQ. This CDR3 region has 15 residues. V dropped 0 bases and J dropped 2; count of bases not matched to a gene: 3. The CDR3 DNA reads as TGCGCCAGCAGCTTGGTGCGGGGGGCGCAAGAGACCCAGTACTTC. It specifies CASSLVRGAQETQYF.

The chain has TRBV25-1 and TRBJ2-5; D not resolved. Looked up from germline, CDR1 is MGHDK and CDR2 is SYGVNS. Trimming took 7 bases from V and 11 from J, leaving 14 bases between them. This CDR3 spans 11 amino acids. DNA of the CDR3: TGTGCCAGCACCTTTGTTGGTGAGCAGTACTTC. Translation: CASTFVGEQYF.

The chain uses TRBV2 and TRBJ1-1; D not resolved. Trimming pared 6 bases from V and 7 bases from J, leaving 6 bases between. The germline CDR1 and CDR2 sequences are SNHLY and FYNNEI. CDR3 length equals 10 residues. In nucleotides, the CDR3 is TGTGCCAGCAGGGGCTTTGAAGCTTTCTTT. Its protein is CASRGFEAFF.

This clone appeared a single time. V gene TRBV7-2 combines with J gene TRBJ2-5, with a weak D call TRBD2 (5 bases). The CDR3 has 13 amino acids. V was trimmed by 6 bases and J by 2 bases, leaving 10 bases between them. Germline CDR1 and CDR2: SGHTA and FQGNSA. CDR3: CASSKRGQETQYF. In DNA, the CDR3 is TGTGCCAGCAGTAAGAGAGGGCAAGAGACCCAGTACTTC.

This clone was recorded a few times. The CDR3 region is CATGIRNQPQHF. The CDR3 DNA is TGTGCCACAGGGATTAGGAATCAGCCCCAGCATTTT. The chain couples TRBV10-3 to TRBJ1-5; TRBD1 is a possible D gene (5 bases). The CDR3 loop spans 12 amino acids. Per germline, CDR1 ENHRY and CDR2 SYGVKD. The V end lost 10 bases, the J end lost 4 bases, and 11 bases lay between the germline ends.

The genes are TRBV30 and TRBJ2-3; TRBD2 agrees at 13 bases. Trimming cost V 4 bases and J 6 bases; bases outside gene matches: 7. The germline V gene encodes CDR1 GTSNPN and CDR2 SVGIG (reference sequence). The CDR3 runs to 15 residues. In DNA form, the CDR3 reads TGTGCCTGGAATACACTAGCGGGGGGGCAGGATACGCAGTATTTT. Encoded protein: CAWNTLAGGQDTQYF.

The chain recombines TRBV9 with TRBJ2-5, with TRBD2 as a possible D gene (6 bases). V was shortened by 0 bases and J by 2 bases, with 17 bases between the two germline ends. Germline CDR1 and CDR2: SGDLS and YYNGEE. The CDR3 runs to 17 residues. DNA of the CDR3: TGTGCCAGCAGCGTAGCTTTGGGACTTGGGCCACAAGAGACCCAGTACTTC. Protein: CASSVALGLGPQETQYF.

In DNA form, the CDR3 reads TGTGCCAGCAGCCCCTCATTGGGGGGCACTGAAGCTTTCTTT. Translating gives CASSPSLGGTEAFF. The rearrangement uses TRBV7-9 and TRBJ1-1; possibly TRBD1 for D (5 bases). Trimming took 5 bases from V and 4 from J, leaving 14 bases between them. The V gene's germline CDR1 is SEHNR and CDR2 FQNEAQ (reference sequence). There are 14 residues in the CDR3.

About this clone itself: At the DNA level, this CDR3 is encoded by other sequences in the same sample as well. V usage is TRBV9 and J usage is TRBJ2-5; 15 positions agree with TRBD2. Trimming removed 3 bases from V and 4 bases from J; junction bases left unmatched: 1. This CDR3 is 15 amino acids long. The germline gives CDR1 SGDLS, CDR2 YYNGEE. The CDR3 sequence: CASSGGLAGGETQYF. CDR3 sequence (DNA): TGTGCCAGCAGCGGGGGACTAGCGGGGGGAGAGACCCAGTACTTC.

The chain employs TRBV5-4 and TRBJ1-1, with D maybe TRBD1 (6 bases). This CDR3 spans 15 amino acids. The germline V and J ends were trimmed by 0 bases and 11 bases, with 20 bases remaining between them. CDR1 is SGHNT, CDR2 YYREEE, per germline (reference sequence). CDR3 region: CASSLGEARGKEAFF. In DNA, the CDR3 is TGTGCCAGCAGCTTGGGTGAGGCGAGGGGGAAGGAGGCTTTCTTT.

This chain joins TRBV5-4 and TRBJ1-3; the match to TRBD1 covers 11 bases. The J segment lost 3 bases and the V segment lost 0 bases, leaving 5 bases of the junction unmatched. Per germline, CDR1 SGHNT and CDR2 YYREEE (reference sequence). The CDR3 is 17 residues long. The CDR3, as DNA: TGTGCCAGCAGCTTGGTTGGACAGGGGGCATTTGGAAACACCATATATTTT. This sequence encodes CASSLVGQGAFGNTIYF.

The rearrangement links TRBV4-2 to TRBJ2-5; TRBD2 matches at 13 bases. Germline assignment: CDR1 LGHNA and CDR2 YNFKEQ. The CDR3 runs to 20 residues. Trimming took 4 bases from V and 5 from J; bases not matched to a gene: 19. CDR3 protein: CASSRPTSGRARGDFETQYF. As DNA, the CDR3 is TGTGCCAGCAGCCGACCTACTAGCGGGAGGGCAAGAGGGGACTTCGAGACCCAGTACTTC.